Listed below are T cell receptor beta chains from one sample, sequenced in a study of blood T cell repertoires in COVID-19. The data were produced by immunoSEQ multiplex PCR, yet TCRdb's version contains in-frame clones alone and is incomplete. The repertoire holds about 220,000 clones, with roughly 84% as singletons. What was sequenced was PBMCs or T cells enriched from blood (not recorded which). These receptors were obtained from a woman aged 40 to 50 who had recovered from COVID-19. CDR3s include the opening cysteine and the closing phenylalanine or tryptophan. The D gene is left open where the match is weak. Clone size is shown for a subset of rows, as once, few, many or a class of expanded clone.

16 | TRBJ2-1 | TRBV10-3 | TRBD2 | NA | CAISFISESGRTEQFF | TGTGCCATCAGCTTTATTTCTGAGAGCGGGAGAACTGAGCAGTTCTTC
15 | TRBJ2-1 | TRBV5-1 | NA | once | CASSLASNGADEQFF | TGCGCCAGCAGCTTGGCCTCTAACGGAGCTGATGAGCAGTTCTTC
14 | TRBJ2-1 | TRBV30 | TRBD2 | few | CAWSVWAGAPEQFF | TGTGCCTGGAGTGTCTGGGCGGGAGCACCTGAGCAGTTCTTC
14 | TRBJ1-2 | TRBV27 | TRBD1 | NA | CASKISGQSYGYTF | TGTGCCAGCAAAATATCGGGACAGAGCTATGGCTACACCTTC
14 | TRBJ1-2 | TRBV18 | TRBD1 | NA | CASSPGTGSYGYTF | TGTGCCAGCTCACCCGGGACAGGGAGCTATGGCTACACCTTC
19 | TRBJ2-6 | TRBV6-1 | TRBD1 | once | CASSEPPGQASSGANVLTF | TGTGCCAGCAGTGAACCACCGGGACAGGCGAGCTCTGGGGCCAACGTCCTGACTTTC
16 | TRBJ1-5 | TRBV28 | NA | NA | CASSFLIDRRGQPQHF | TGTGCCAGCAGTTTTCTAATCGATAGGCGCGGACAGCCCCAGCATTTT
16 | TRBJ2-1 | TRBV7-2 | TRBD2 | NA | CASSLVGLAGANEQFF | TGTGCCAGCAGCTTAGTGGGACTAGCGGGAGCCAATGAGCAGTTCTTC
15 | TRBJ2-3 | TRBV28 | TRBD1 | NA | CASRRSGQPTDTQYF | TGTGCCAGCAGACGCTCGGGACAGCCCACAGATACGCAGTATTTT
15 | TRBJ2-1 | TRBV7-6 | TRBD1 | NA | CASSSGQGAYNEQFF | TGTGCCAGCAGCTCGGGACAGGGAGCGTACAATGAGCAGTTCTTC
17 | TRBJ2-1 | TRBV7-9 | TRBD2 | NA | CASSLALAGGTYNEQFF | TGTGCCAGCAGCTTAGCCTTAGCGGGAGGTACCTACAATGAGCAGTTCTTC
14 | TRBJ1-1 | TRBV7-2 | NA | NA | CASSLNTLNTEAFF | TGTGCCAGCAGCTTAAACACGTTGAACACTGAAGCTTTCTTT
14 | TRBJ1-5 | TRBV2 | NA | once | CASGYQGMPQPQHF | TGTGCCAGCGGCTACCAGGGGATGCCCCAGCCCCAGCATTTT
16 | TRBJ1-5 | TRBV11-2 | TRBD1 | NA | CASSPGQGSGNQPQHF | TGTGCCAGCAGCCCTGGACAGGGAAGCGGCAATCAGCCCCAGCATTTT
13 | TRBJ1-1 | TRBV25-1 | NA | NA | CASSDRGGTEAFF | TGTGCCAGCAGTGATCGCGGAGGGACTGAAGCTTTCTTT
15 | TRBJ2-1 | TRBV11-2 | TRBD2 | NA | CASIRSGSSYNEQFF | TGTGCCAGCATCAGAAGCGGGAGCTCCTACAATGAGCAGTTCTTC
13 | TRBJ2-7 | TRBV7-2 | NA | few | CASSLVWGGEQYF | TGTGCCAGCAGCTTAGTCTGGGGAGGCGAGCAGTACTTC
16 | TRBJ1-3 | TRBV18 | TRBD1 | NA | CASSPDRQGNGNTIYF | TGTGCCAGCTCACCGGATCGACAGGGGAATGGAAACACCATATATTTT
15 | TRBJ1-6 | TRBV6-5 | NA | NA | CASSFEGTYNSPLHF | TGTGCCAGCAGTTTCGAGGGCACCTATAATTCACCCCTCCACTTT